A single sample is the source of the 20 T cell receptor beta chains below, sequenced in a study of graft-versus-host responses after intestinal transplantation. Libraries were prepared by immunoSEQ multiplex PCR; TCRdb keeps only in-frame clonotypes and omits some of them. The sample carries roughly 100,000 clones, more than 75% recorded once. Their antigen targets remain unknown. The material sequenced was unstimulated CD4+ T cells sorted from spleen or lymph node cells, taken before intestinal transplant. Every receptor here comes from a human donor who received an intestinal transplant.

This clone has only a few counts. This chain links TRBV9 with TRBJ2-5; no reliable D call. Trimming shortened V by 4 bases and J by 1 base, and 11 bases separated the two germline ends. CDR3 length: 14 residues. The V gene's germline CDR1 is SGDLS and CDR2 YYNGEE. The DNA for the CDR3 is TGTGCCAGCAGCCTTAGACCACTCCAAGAGACCCAGTACTTC. This sequence encodes CASSLRPLQETQYF.

V is TRBV6-1 and J is TRBJ2-5; possibly TRBD2 for D (6 bases). V was clipped by 7 bases and J by 0 bases, with 15 bases between them. Looked up from germline, CDR1 is MNHNS and CDR2 is SASEGT. The CDR3 is 15 residues long. CDR3 sequence reads: CASTDWGDDQETQYF. The DNA for the CDR3 is TGTGCCAGCACCGATTGGGGGGACGACCAAGAGACCCAGTACTTC.

As DNA, the CDR3 is TGTGCCAGCAGCCACCTACAGCCGAACACTGAAGCTTTCTTT. As protein: CASSHLQPNTEAFF. The chain recombines TRBV21-1 with TRBJ1-1; TRBD1, the D gene given by the table, was not confirmed from the DNA. TRBV21-1 is reported as a pseudogene. The CDR3 length is 14 residues.

The chain joins TRBV19 to TRBJ2-7; 15 nucleotides agree with TRBD2. Germline CDR1 is LNHDA and CDR2 is SQIVND (reference sequence). J lost 3 bases, V lost 6 bases, and 6 bases had no gene match. The CDR3 spans 16 residues. CDR3 sequence reads: CASRVGTSGGYYEQYF. In DNA, the CDR3 is TGTGCCAGTAGAGTCGGGACTAGCGGGGGGTACTACGAGCAGTACTTC.

CDR3 DNA: TGTGCCATCTGGGACGGGTACAATGAGCAGTTCTTC. Its translation: CAIWDGYNEQFF. V gene TRBV10-3 combines with J gene TRBJ2-1, with D perhaps given as TRBD1 or TRBD2 (5 bases each). The CDR3 length is 12 residues. CDR1 and CDR2 from the germline V gene are ENHRY and SYGVKD. V gave up 8 bases and J gave up 4 bases, with 9 bases separating them.

The chain carries TRBV7-9 and TRBJ1-3; D gene ambiguous. Germline assignment: CDR1 SEHNR and CDR2 FQNEAQ (reference sequence). V dropped 2 bases and J dropped 2 bases, with 13 bases sitting between them. The CDR3 consists of 16 residues. The CDR3, as DNA: TGTGCCAGCAGCTTACCTTACCGACCGCCTGGAAACACCATATATTTT. Its protein product is CASSLPYRPPGNTIYF.

V usage is TRBV11-2 and J usage is TRBJ2-5; TRBD2 might be the D (5 bases). This CDR3 has 13 amino acids. V was trimmed by 3 bases and J by 7 bases, leaving 12 bases between them. Germline assignment: CDR1 SGHAT and CDR2 FQNNGV. The CDR3 here is CASSFGRGGTQYF. CDR3 bases: TGTGCCAGCAGCTTCGGACGGGGTGGGACCCAGTACTTC.

The chain couples TRBV25-1 to TRBJ2-1, with D possibly TRBD2 on 7 matching bases. Germline lookup yields CDR1 MGHDK and CDR2 SYGVNS. The CDR3 totals 16 residues. V lost 2 bases to trimming and J lost 3 bases, with 14 bases between them. The CDR3 DNA is TGTGCCAGCAGTGAAGGGGGGGGAGGGGGCTACAATGAGCAGTTCTTC. It yields the protein CASSEGGGGGYNEQFF.

The genes are TRBV7-9 and TRBJ2-3; D unclear. The ends were cut back, 6 bases at V and 3 bases at J, with 13 bases in the middle. This CDR3 is 14 amino acids long. Looked up from germline, CDR1 is SEHNR and CDR2 is FQNEAQ (reference sequence). The CDR3 DNA reads TGTGCCAGCAGAGAAGGATGGAAGACAGATACGCAGTATTTT. Residues: CASREGWKTDTQYF.

The chain joins TRBV4-2 to TRBJ2-3, with TRBD1 matching over 8 bases. V gave up 4 bases and J gave up 2 bases; unmatched junction bases: 29. Looked up from germline, CDR1 is LGHNA and CDR2 is YNFKEQ. This CDR3 spans 23 amino acids. CDR3 in DNA: TGTGCCAGCAGCCCTCTGGCGGGGTTGGGGAAAACGGACAGGGAGAGTTTCACAGATACGCAGTATTTT. Translated, it gives CASSPLAGLGKTDRESFTDTQYF.

This chain connects TRBV19 to TRBJ2-5, with D unresolved. The CDR3 is 11 amino acids. Trimming took 3 bases from V and 4 from J, leaving 3 bases between them. Germline values: CDR1 LNHDA, CDR2 SQIVND (reference sequence). The CDR3 loop is CASSMRETQYF. DNA of the CDR3: TGTGCCAGTAGTATGAGAGAGACCCAGTACTTC.

The chain has TRBV18 and TRBJ2-7, with D possibly matching TRBD1 (6 bases). Germline V CDR1 and CDR2: KGHSH, LQKENI. This CDR3 contains 17 residues. V dropped 0 bases and J dropped 0 bases, with 15 bases sitting between them. The CDR3 sequence is CASSPPRLGGSSYEQYF. The CDR3 DNA sequence: TGTGCCAGCTCACCACCCCGCTTAGGGGGAAGCTCCTACGAGCAGTACTTC.

The chain employs TRBV25-1 and TRBJ1-2; no firm D call. V was clipped by 6 bases and J by 6 bases, with 11 bases between them. The germline V gene encodes CDR1 MGHDK and CDR2 SYGVNS. The CDR3 runs 12 residues. The CDR3 spells CASRTQLHGYTF. The CDR3 DNA is TGTGCCAGCAGGACACAGCTGCATGGCTACACCTTC.

This clone has a handful of counts. This rearrangement joins TRBV14 to TRBJ1-2; tentative D call: TRBD1 (6 bases). CDR3 length: 15 residues. CDR1 and CDR2 (germline): SGHDN, FVKESK. The ends were cut back, 4 bases at V and 2 bases at J, with 14 bases in the middle. The CDR3 loop reads CASSRTGRQNYGYTF. The DNA of the CDR3 is TGTGCCAGCAGCCGAACAGGGCGTCAAAACTATGGCTACACCTTC. The entire variable domain, with the rest obtained from reference TRBV14 and TRBJ1-2, is as follows: EAGVTQFPSHSVIEKGQTVTLRCDPISGHDNLYWYRRVMGKEIKFLLHFVKESKQDESGMPNNRFLAERTGGTYSTLKVQPAELEDSGVYFCASSRTGRQNYGYTFGSGTRLTVV.

V and J are TRBV5-1 and TRBJ2-3; 7 bases line up with TRBD2. The junction had 6 bases not matched to a gene; V was cut back by 4 bases and J by 4 bases. Germline V gene data show CDR1 as SGHRS and CDR2 as YFSETQ. CDR3 length: 14 residues. The CDR3 sequence: CASSTSGVSDTQYF. The CDR3 coding sequence is TGCGCCAGCAGCACGAGCGGGGTTTCAGATACGCAGTATTTT.

Note on this clone: Other nucleotide sequences in the sample specify the same CDR3. The chain combines TRBV7-9 with TRBJ2-1; a possible D gene is TRBD1 (7 bases). Trimming took off 2 bases at V and 7 bases at J, with 18 bases between the two ends. Per germline, CDR1 SEHNR and CDR2 FQNEAQ (reference sequence). CDR3 size: 16 residues. The CDR3: CASSLWRGRGGNEQFF. The CDR3, as DNA: TGTGCCAGCAGCTTATGGAGGGGGCGAGGTGGGAATGAGCAGTTCTTC.

The rearrangement uses TRBV12-1 and TRBJ1-2; the DNA was not used to check the table's D call, TRBD1. TRBV12-1 is a pseudogene. The CDR3 runs 18 residues. CDR3 in amino acids: CASSFANDRGRSNYGYTF. Written as DNA, the CDR3 is TGTGCCAGCAGCTTTGCGAACGACAGGGGGCGATCTAACTATGGCTACACCTTC.

J is TRBJ2-5 and V is TRBV5-1; 9 bases map to TRBD1. V was clipped by 4 bases and J by 4 bases; unmatched bases: 5. The CDR3 consists of 14 residues. Germline-derived CDR1 and CDR2 are SGHRS and YFSETQ. CDR3 nucleotide sequence: TGCGCCAGCAGCGGAACAGGGGGCGGAGAGACCCAGTACTTC. The encoded protein is CASSGTGGGETQYF. Combining the CDR3 with reference TRBV5-1 and TRBJ2-5 gives the whole variable domain KAGVTQTPRYLIKTRGQQVTLSCSPISGHRSVSWYQQTPGQGLQFLFEYFSETQRNKGNFPGRFSGRQFSNSRSEMNVSTLELGDSALYLCASSGTGGGETQYFGPGTRLLVL.

CDR3 in DNA: TGTGCCAGCAGCCGGGACGCCCCCAATCAGCCCCAGCATTTT. Its translation: CASSRDAPNQPQHF. V is TRBV4-2 and J is TRBJ1-5, with a possible D match to TRBD1 (5 bases). V was cut by 4 bases and J by 3 bases, with 10 bases left in between. From germline, CDR1 is LGHNA and CDR2 YNFKEQ. The CDR3 length is 14 residues.

The chain couples TRBV6-1 to TRBJ1-4; tentative D call: TRBD1 (6 bases). CDR1 is MNHNS, CDR2 SASEGT, per germline. V gave up 8 bases and J gave up 4 bases, with 11 bases separating them. The CDR3 has 13 amino acids. The chain's CDR3 is CASSGQFNEKLFF. DNA of the CDR3: TGTGCCAGCTCAGGACAGTTTAATGAAAAACTGTTTTTT.